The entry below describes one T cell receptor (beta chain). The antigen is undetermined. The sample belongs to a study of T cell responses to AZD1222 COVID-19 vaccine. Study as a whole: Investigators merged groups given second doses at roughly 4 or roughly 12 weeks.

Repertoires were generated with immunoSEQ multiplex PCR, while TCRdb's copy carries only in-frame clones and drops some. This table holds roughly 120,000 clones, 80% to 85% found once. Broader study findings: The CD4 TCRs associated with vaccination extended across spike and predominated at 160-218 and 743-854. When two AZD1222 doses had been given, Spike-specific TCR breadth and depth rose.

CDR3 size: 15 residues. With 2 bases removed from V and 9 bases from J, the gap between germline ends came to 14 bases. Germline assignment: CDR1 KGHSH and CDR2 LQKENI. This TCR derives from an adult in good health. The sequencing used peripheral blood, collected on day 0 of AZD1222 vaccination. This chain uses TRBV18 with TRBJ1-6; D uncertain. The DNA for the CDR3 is TGTGCCAGCTCACCATCGGTGGCCCTGAGTTCACCCCTCCACTTT. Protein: CASSPSVALSSPLHF.